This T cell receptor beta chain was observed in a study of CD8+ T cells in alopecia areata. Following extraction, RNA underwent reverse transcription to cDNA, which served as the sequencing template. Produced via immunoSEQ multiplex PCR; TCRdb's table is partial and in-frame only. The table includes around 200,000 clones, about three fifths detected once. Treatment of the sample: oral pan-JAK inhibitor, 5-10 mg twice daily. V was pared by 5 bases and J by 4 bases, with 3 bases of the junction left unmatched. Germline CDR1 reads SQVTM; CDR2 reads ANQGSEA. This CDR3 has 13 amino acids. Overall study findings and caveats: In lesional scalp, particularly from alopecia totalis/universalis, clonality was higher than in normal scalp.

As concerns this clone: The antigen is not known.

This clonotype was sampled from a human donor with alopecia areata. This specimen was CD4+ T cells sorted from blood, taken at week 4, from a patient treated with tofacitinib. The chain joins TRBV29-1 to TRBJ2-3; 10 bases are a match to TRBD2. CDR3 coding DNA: TGCAGCGTTAAGCGGGGGGGCGCAGATACGCAGTATTTT. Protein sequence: CSVKRGGADTQYF.